A selection of T cell receptor beta chains follows, all from one sample in a study of prognosis after radiotherapy for stage I lung cancer. TCRdb re-derived calls from the multiplex PCR reads in MiXCR, one entry per CDR3 protein. Among fewer than 50,000 distinct CDR3 sequences listed, approximately 25% were seen once. The sequences come from PBMCs, collected before or after stereotactic body radiation therapy (not recorded which). The origin of the receptors is a donor older than 45 with non-small cell lung cancer. Each CDR3 is given without its conserved first and last residue.

j_call: TRBJ2-1; v_call: TRBV20-1; cdr3_aa: SAYSGRAVNEQF
j_call: TRBJ1-5; v_call: TRBV7-3; cdr3_aa: ASSLNANQPQH
j_call: TRBJ1-2; v_call: TRBV20-1; cdr3_aa: SALDSGTGGLIEGYGYT
j_call: TRBJ2-7; v_call: TRBV6-2/TRBV6-3; cdr3_aa: ASSYPTGSSYEQY
j_call: TRBJ1-4; v_call: TRBV5-5; cdr3_aa: ASSSRQDNEKLF
j_call: TRBJ1-3; v_call: TRBV6-1; cdr3_aa: ASSDSGNTIY
j_call: TRBJ1-5; v_call: TRBV7-9; cdr3_aa: ASSSTGGNQPQH
j_call: TRBJ1-1; v_call: TRBV30; cdr3_aa: AWRQTGGNWNTEAF
j_call: TRBJ1-3; v_call: TRBV30; cdr3_aa: ACPGGSSGNTTY
j_call: TRBJ2-3; v_call: TRBV6-5; cdr3_aa: ASSYRGTSTDTQY
j_call: TRBJ2-7; v_call: TRBV5-1; cdr3_aa: ASSLGRGSYEQY
j_call: TRBJ1-1; v_call: TRBV7-9; cdr3_aa: ASSHPTGPVKAF
j_call: TRBJ2-5; v_call: TRBV28; cdr3_aa: ASSSERQGTQY
j_call: TRBJ1-2; v_call: TRBV6-5; cdr3_aa: ASSYTASALAVECGYT